This T cell receptor (beta chain) is drawn from a study of CD8+CD57+ T cells in acquired aplastic anemia. TCR beta VDJ and CDR3 profiles were obtained from a genomic DNA template. TCRdb called the reads again in MiXCR, with one record for every CDR3 protein. The sample carries about 160,000 distinct CDR3 sequences, about half recorded once. CD8+CD57+ cell expansion, shown by flow cytometry, had occurred in the patients selected for sequencing. The sequence was obtained from a human donor with aplastic anemia. Material for sequencing was sorted CD4+, CD8+, or CD8+CD57+ T cells (not recorded which) from PBMCs.

Here the CDR3 reads CASSEKRTTEAFF. CDR3 nucleotide sequence: TGTGCCAGCAGTGAAAAGAGGACAACTGAAGCTTTCTTT. The chain joins TRBV2 to TRBJ1-1; D possibly corresponds to TRBD1 (5 bases). CDR1 SNHLY and CDR2 FYNNEI come from the germline V gene. V shed 2 bases and J shed 5 bases, with 9 bases lying between them. This CDR3 has 13 amino acids.